Shown below are 32 T cell receptor beta chains from a single sample sequenced in a study of PD-L1 blockade in urothelial cancer. Time point of the sample: pretreatment peripheral blood. Assay used: immunoSEQ multiplex PCR; TCRdb lists only in-frame clones, some missing. The sample records some 50,000 clones, around nine tenths being singletons. The starting material was PBMCs, obtained around atezolizumab (anti-PD-L1) treatment. These receptors originate from a woman aged 55-75 years with urothelial cancer.

This chain connects TRBV7-2 to TRBJ2-2; D gene unclear. From germline, CDR1 is SGHTA and CDR2 FQGNSA. Trimming cost V 5 bases and J 8 bases, with 9 bases left between them. The CDR3 has 12 residues. DNA for the CDR3: TGTGCCAGCAGCCGGTCTTCGGGGGAGCTGTTTTTT. Protein: CASSRSSGELFF. The whole variable domain, filled in from reference TRBV7-2 and TRBJ2-2, reads GAGVSQSPSNKVTEKGKDVELRCDPISGHTALYWYRQSLGQGLEFLIYFQGNSAPDKSGLPSDRFSAERTGGSVSTLTIQRTQQEDSAVYLCASSRSSGELFFGEGSRLTVL.

The V call is TRBV7-8, the J call TRBJ2-3, with 7 bases lining up with TRBD2. In germline, CDR1 is SGHVS, CDR2 FQNEAQ. This CDR3 has 13 residues. After removal of 6 bases from V and 10 bases from J, the junction contained 10 bases not matched to a gene. The CDR3 coding sequence is TGTGCCAGCAGTACGCGCGAGGGGAGGGCGCAGTATTTT. Translation gives CASSTREGRAQYF.

Comment on this clone: Relative to the germline gene, one junction end is altered; a read error may explain this. The chain recombines TRBV2 with TRBJ2-1; the D gene is possibly TRBD2 (5 bases). The CDR3 extends over 13 amino acids. Per germline, CDR1 SNHLY and CDR2 FYNNEI. CDR3 region: CASSSDYHYPTVF. In DNA, the CDR3 is TGTGCCAGCAGTAGTGACTACCACTATCCCACTGTCTTC.

The CDR3: CASSVGSNEQFF. CDR3 DNA sequence: TGTGCCAGCAGCGTCGGGTCAAATGAGCAGTTCTTC. The rearrangement joins TRBV9 to TRBJ2-1; D remains unclear. The ends were cut back, 2 bases at V and 7 bases at J, with 7 bases in the middle. Per germline, CDR1 SGDLS and CDR2 YYNGEE. The CDR3 totals 12 residues. The full variable domain, its missing parts supplied by reference TRBV9 and TRBJ2-1, is DSGVTQTPKHLITATGQRVTLRCSPRSGDLSVYWYQQSLDQGLQFLIQYYNGEERAKGNILERFSAQQFPDLHSELNLSSLELGDSALYFCASSVGSNEQFFGPGTRLTVL.

The chain joins TRBV9 to TRBJ2-7, with a tentative D call TRBD1 (5 bases). CDR1 and CDR2 (germline): SGDLS, YYNGEE. Trimming shortened V by 0 bases and J by 7 bases, and 11 bases separated the two germline ends. The CDR3 has 13 amino acids. CDR3 coding DNA: TGTGCCAGCAGCGTAGCTGGCAGGGCAGAGCAGTACTTC. Protein product: CASSVAGRAEQYF.

The V call is TRBV5-6, the J call TRBJ1-1, with 9 bases identical to TRBD1. CDR3 length: 17 amino acids. Germline V gives CDR1 SGHDT, CDR2 YYEEEE. The V gene end was trimmed by 2 bases and the J gene end by 4 bases; junction bases not matched to a gene: 12. The CDR3 coding sequence is TGTGCCAGCAGCTTTTTTAGTCCCGGGACAGGGACCACTGAAGCTTTCTTT. This gives the protein CASSFFSPGTGTTEAFF.

CDR3 DNA: TGTGCCAGTAGATCCTCCCTGTCCACAGGGGGGGGCTACACCTTC. Amino acid sequence: CASRSSLSTGGGYTF. V and J are TRBV19 and TRBJ1-2, with 8 bases identical to TRBD1. Germline CDR1 reads LNHDA; CDR2 reads SQIVND (reference sequence). This CDR3 contains 15 residues. V shed 6 bases, J shed 8 bases, and the junction held 14 bases outside the gene matches. The whole variable domain, remainder taken from reference TRBV19 and TRBJ1-2, is DGGITQSPKYLFRKEGQNVTLSCEQNLNHDAMYWYRQDPGQGLRLIYYSQIVNDFQKGDIAEGYSVSREKKESFPLTVTSAQKNPTAFYLCASRSSLSTGGGYTFGSGTRLTVV.

This chain links TRBV9 with TRBJ2-5, with D perhaps matching TRBD2 (7 bases). The CDR3 totals 13 residues. V lost 5 bases and J lost 4, with 12 bases in between. CDR1 and CDR2 (germline): SGDLS, YYNGEE. The CDR3, as DNA: TGTGCCAGCAGAGGAGGGGGGGCAGAGACCCAGTACTTC. Translation gives CASRGGGAETQYF.

The chain employs TRBV7-9 and TRBJ1-4; TRBD1 agrees at 8 bases. CDR3 length: 17 amino acids. V lost 3 bases to trimming and J lost 8 bases; unmatched junction nucleotides: 14. The germline V gene has CDR1 SEHNR and CDR2 FQNEAQ (reference sequence). CDR3: CASSFGQGRGNSEKLFF. CDR3 DNA sequence: TGTGCCAGCAGCTTTGGACAGGGAAGGGGGAATAGCGAAAAACTGTTTTTT.

CDR3 amino acids: CASSLDVGGAPKETQYF. For the CDR3, the DNA is TGTGCCAGCAGCTTGGACGTGGGGGGGGCCCCCAAAGAGACCCAGTACTTC. The gene calls are TRBV5-6 and TRBJ2-5; D perhaps matches TRBD2 (7 bases). Per germline, CDR1 SGHDT and CDR2 YYEEEE. V was pared by 0 bases and J by 3 bases, with 18 bases between. The CDR3 is 17 amino acids.

This sequence joins TRBV10-3 and TRBJ1-1; D might be TRBD1 (5 bases). The V and J ends lost 7 bases and 5 bases respectively, with 11 bases between them. The CDR3 has 12 residues. Germline V lookup: CDR1 ENHRY, CDR2 SYGVKD. The CDR3 sequence: CAIKGRETEAFF. The CDR3, as DNA: TGTGCCATCAAGGGCAGGGAAACTGAAGCTTTCTTT.

This chain links TRBV23-1 with TRBJ1-5; D perhaps matches TRBD1 (6 bases). TRBV23-1 is marked as an open reading frame, function uncertain. CDR3 length equals 14 residues. Trimming cost V 6 bases and J 2 bases, with 11 bases left between them. The chain's CDR3 is CASSPNRGNQPQHF. For the CDR3, the DNA is TGCGCCAGCAGCCCAAACAGGGGCAATCAGCCCCAGCATTTT.

V and J are TRBV14 and TRBJ2-6; the match to TRBD1 covers 8 bases. The CDR3 is 19 residues long. Germline lookup yields CDR1 SGHDN and CDR2 FVKESK. V dropped 3 bases and J dropped 0; count of bases not matched to a gene: 10. CDR3 sequence: CASSHRTGTRYSGANVLTF. The CDR3 DNA is TGTGCCAGCAGCCATAGGACAGGGACCCGATACTCTGGGGCCAACGTCCTGACTTTC.

V and J are TRBV11-2 and TRBJ1-2, with 7 bases lining up with TRBD1. J was trimmed by 4 bases and V by 2 bases; bases with no gene match: 4. This CDR3 spans 14 amino acids. Germline V lookup: CDR1 SGHAT, CDR2 FQNNGV. The CDR3 region is CASSLTGASYGYTF. CDR3 bases: TGTGCCAGCAGCTTAACAGGGGCCTCCTATGGCTACACCTTC.

V gene TRBV28 combines with J gene TRBJ2-7, with TRBD2 matching 8 bases. The V gene end was trimmed by 8 bases and the J gene end by 0 bases; junction bases not matched to a gene: 9. The CDR3 covers 15 residues. Germline-derived CDR1 and CDR2 are MDHEN and SYDVKM. DNA of the CDR3: TGTGCCAGCGGAGTAGCGGGGCCCCTCTCCTACGAGCAGTACTTC. Translated, it gives CASGVAGPLSYEQYF.

This sequence joins TRBV7-2 and TRBJ1-2; D is uncertain. Germline V gene sequence: CDR1 SGHTA, CDR2 FQGNSA. The CDR3 sequence is 13 residues long. V shed 3 bases and J shed 6 bases, with 11 bases lying between them. The CDR3 reads CASSLQLLDGYTF. The CDR3 DNA is TGTGCCAGCAGCTTGCAGTTGCTGGATGGCTACACCTTC.

The V and J genes are TRBV7-2 and TRBJ1-5; the D gene is possibly TRBD1 (5 bases). The CDR3 has 16 residues. Germline lookup yields CDR1 SGHTA and CDR2 FQGNSA. V was clipped by 1 base and J by 3 bases, with 13 bases between them. CDR3 DNA: TGTGCCAGCAGCTTAGAATCAGGGTCCCTCAATCAGCCCCAGCATTTT. It specifies CASSLESGSLNQPQHF.

The chain has TRBV28 and TRBJ1-4; TRBD1 might be the D (5 bases). From germline, CDR1 is MDHEN and CDR2 SYDVKM. The CDR3 consists of 15 residues. V was trimmed by 7 bases and J by 4 bases, leaving 16 bases between them. The CDR3 DNA reads as TGTGCCAGCAAAGTTGGAGGCGGGGGTAATGAAAAACTGTTTTTT. Protein: CASKVGGGGNEKLFF.

The chain recombines TRBV28 with TRBJ1-5, with D possibly being TRBD1 (5 bases). The V end lost 6 bases, the J end lost 1 base, and 10 bases lay between the germline ends. This CDR3 has 14 amino acids. Germline-derived CDR1 and CDR2 are MDHEN and SYDVKM. DNA for the CDR3: TGTGCCAGCAGGCCGGACAAGAGCAATCAGCCCCAGCATTTT. Its translation is CASRPDKSNQPQHF.

This CDR3 is CASSKRYRRAKVEPLHF. Written as DNA, the CDR3 is TGTGCCAGCAGCAAAAGGTACCGGAGGGCCAAAGTAGAACCCCTCCACTTT. The V call is TRBV21-1, the J call TRBJ1-6. TRBV21-1 is labeled a pseudogene. The CDR3 runs to 17 residues.

The chain joins TRBV5-6 to TRBJ2-2; possibly TRBD1 for D (5 bases). The germline gives CDR1 SGHDT, CDR2 YYEEEE. This CDR3 spans 15 amino acids. V was shortened by 3 bases and J by 5 bases, with 14 bases between the two germline ends. The DNA of the CDR3 is TGTGCCAGCAGCTCTTGGGCAGGGTGGACCGGGGAGCTGTTTTTT. Protein: CASSSWAGWTGELFF.

The V and J genes are TRBV7-2 and TRBJ2-2; 14 nucleotides line up with TRBD2. J was trimmed by 5 bases and V by 5 bases; bases with no gene match: 4. Germline lookup yields CDR1 SGHTA and CDR2 FQGNSA. CDR3 length equals 16 residues. Written as DNA, the CDR3 is TGTGCCAGCAGCCAGCGGACTAGCGGGAGGACCGGGGAGCTGTTTTTT. Encoded protein: CASSQRTSGRTGELFF.

This clone showed up just once. V and J are TRBV7-3 and TRBJ2-7; 9 nucleotides agree with TRBD1. The V gene end was trimmed by 5 bases and the J gene end by 3 bases; junction bases not matched to a gene: 2. Germline assignment: CDR1 SGHTA and CDR2 FQGTGA. CDR3 length: 13 amino acids. In nucleotides, the CDR3 is TGTGCCAGCAGCCGACAGGGGGGCTACGAGCAGTACTTC. Translating it yields CASSRQGGYEQYF.

This chain joins TRBV19 and TRBJ2-7, with 7 bases aligning to TRBD2. This CDR3 region has 13 residues. Trimming cost V 3 bases and J 5 bases; bases outside gene matches: 4. Germline V gene lookup returns CDR1 LNHDA and CDR2 SQIVND (reference sequence). The CDR3 bases are TGTGCCAGTAGTATCTGGGGAGGGGACGAGCAGTACTTC. Its translation: CASSIWGGDEQYF.

V usage is TRBV4-3 and J usage is TRBJ2-7; TRBD2 is a possible D gene (6 bases). CDR3 length: 13 amino acids. Germline assignment: CDR1 LGHNA and CDR2 YSLEER. V lost 0 bases, J lost 3 bases, and 6 bases lay in between. DNA for the CDR3: TGCGCCAGCAGCCAAGAGGGAGGCTACGAGCAGTACTTC. Its protein is CASSQEGGYEQYF.

The chain links TRBV4-3 to TRBJ2-2, with TRBD2 matching over 7 bases. Germline V gene lookup returns CDR1 LGHNA and CDR2 YSLEER. V lost 0 bases and J lost 7; bases outside the gene matches: 17. The CDR3 is 19 residues long. CDR3 in amino acids: CASSQDLGAGASNVGELFF. For the CDR3, the DNA is TGCGCCAGCAGCCAAGACCTTGGGGCGGGAGCATCCAACGTCGGGGAGCTGTTTTTT.

The rearrangement links TRBV18 to TRBJ1-5; 9 bases are shared with TRBD1. The CDR3 spans 14 residues. J gave up 7 bases and V 3 bases, and 4 bases lay outside the gene matches. Germline-derived CDR1 and CDR2 are KGHSH and LQKENI. In nucleotides, the CDR3 is TGTGCCAGCTCACCGGGACAGGGAGGGCAGCCCCAGCATTTT. Amino acid sequence: CASSPGQGGQPQHF.

The gene calls are TRBV11-2 and TRBJ2-3, with D possibly being TRBD2 (6 bases). Germline-derived CDR1 and CDR2 are SGHAT and FQNNGV. The CDR3 covers 15 residues. Between the trimmed V and J ends, which lost 3 bases and 3 bases, there was a span of 13 bases. The CDR3 bases are TGTGCCAGCAGCTTCGGGGGATTGGGTACAGATACGCAGTATTTT. This translates into CASSFGGLGTDTQYF.

This chain connects TRBV7-9 to TRBJ2-1; no reliable D call. Germline loops: CDR1 SEHNR, CDR2 FQNEAQ (reference sequence). This CDR3 spans 14 amino acids. V lost 5 bases to trimming and J lost 4 bases, with 12 bases between them. The CDR3 DNA is TGTGCCAGCAGCCCGGCGGCTACTTACAATGAGCAGTTCTTC. Amino acid sequence: CASSPAATYNEQFF.

Here the CDR3 reads CASSFYSRDEQFF. In nucleotides, the CDR3 is TGTGCCAGCAGCTTTTACTCACGGGATGAGCAGTTCTTC. This sequence joins TRBV11-2 and TRBJ2-1, with D hard to call. CDR3 length: 13 amino acids. V was shortened by 3 bases and J by 8 bases, with 11 bases between the two germline ends. Germline V gives CDR1 SGHAT, CDR2 FQNNGV.

This chain joins TRBV5-1 and TRBJ2-7; TRBD2 aligns across 7 bases. Germline-derived CDR1 and CDR2 are SGHRS and YFSETQ. The CDR3 length is 17 residues. The V gene end was trimmed by 1 base and the J gene end by 0 bases; junction bases not matched to a gene: 10. The CDR3 DNA follows: TGCGCCAGCAGCTTGTTTTACGGGAGGACTAGCTCCTACGAGCAGTACTTC. Translating it yields CASSLFYGRTSSYEQYF.

This clone was counted only a few times. The V call is TRBV12-5, the J call TRBJ1-2; 8 bases align to TRBD1. In germline, CDR1 is LGHNT, CDR2 FRNRAP. The CDR3 has 13 residues. Unmatched junction bases numbered 7, after V lost 7 bases and J lost 6 bases. CDR3: CASVLQGGDGYTF. CDR3 DNA: TGTGCTAGTGTTCTACAGGGGGGCGATGGCTACACCTTC.